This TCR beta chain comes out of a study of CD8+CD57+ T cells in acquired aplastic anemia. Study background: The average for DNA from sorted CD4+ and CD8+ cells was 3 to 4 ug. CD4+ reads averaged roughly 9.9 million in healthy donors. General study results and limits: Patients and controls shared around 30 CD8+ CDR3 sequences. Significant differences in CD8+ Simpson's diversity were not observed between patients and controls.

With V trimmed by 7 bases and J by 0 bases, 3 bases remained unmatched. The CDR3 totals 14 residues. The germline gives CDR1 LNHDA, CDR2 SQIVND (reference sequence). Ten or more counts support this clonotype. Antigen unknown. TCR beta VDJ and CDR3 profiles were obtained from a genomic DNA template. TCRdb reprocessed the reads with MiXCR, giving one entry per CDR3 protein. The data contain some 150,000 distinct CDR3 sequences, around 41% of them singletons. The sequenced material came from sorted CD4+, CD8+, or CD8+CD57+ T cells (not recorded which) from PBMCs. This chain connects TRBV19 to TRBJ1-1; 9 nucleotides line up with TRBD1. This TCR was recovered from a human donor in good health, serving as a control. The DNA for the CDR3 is TGTGCCAGTAATAGGGACAGGGTGAACACTGAAGCTTTCTTT. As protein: CASNRDRVNTEAFF.